The sequence of this TCR beta chain was determined in a study of response to subunit inactivated influenza vaccine. Whole-study results and caveats: The authors offered the suggestion that each seasonal influenza vaccination recruits few new T cells.

Ten or more counts support this clonotype. Its antigen remains unknown. A single record per CDR3 protein comes from TCRdb applying MiXCR to the RT-PCR reads. Here the sample spans about 500,000 distinct CDR3 sequences, 15% to 20% being singletons. The germline CDR1 and CDR2 sequences are LNHDA and SQIVND (reference sequence). Losses at the gene ends were 5 bases for V and 3 bases for J; bases not matched to a gene: 3. The CDR3 loop spans 15 amino acids. V gene TRBV19 combines with J gene TRBJ1-5; TRBD1 aligns across 11 bases. This receptor was identified in a man aged 50-75 years who received an inactivated influenza vaccine. The material was CD4+ T cells sorted from PBMCs, obtained less than 30 months after vaccination. The CDR3 loop reads CASSLDRGLNQPQHF. The DNA for the CDR3 is TGTGCCAGTAGTTTGGACAGGGGGCTCAATCAGCCCCAGCATTTT.